Below, 5 T cell receptor beta chains from the same sample are listed, as sequenced in a study of CD8+ T cells in alopecia areata. Extracted from the samples, RNA was reverse transcribed into cDNA to serve as the sequencing template. The method was immunoSEQ multiplex PCR; TCRdb's version includes in-frame clones alone and lacks a portion of them. The table lists about 180,000 clones, 50% to 75% of them singletons. Here the sequenced sample was CD4+ T cells sorted from blood, taken at week 0. The receptors stem from a human donor with alopecia areata.

The V gene is TRBV5-1, the J gene TRBJ2-7, with 7 bases that match TRBD1. The CDR3 is 14 amino acids. Germline CDR1 is SGHRS and CDR2 is YFSETQ. The junction had 9 bases not matched to a gene; V was cut back by 4 bases and J by 5 bases. The CDR3 is CASSHGTEVNEQYF. The CDR3 nucleotides read TGCGCCAGCAGCCACGGGACAGAGGTTAACGAGCAGTACTTC.

This clone was observed a handful of times. CDR3 residues: CASSQERQTYNEQFF. As DNA, the CDR3 is TGTGCCAGCAGCCAGGAGAGACAGACCTACAATGAGCAGTTCTTC. This chain connects TRBV4-2 to TRBJ2-1; D perhaps matches TRBD1 (5 bases). In germline, CDR1 is LGHNA, CDR2 YNFKEQ. V shed 3 bases and J shed 2 bases, with 11 bases lying between them. The CDR3 covers 15 residues.

The CDR3 loop reads CSVSVGNTEAFF. The CDR3 DNA reads TGCAGCGTTTCGGTCGGGAACACTGAAGCTTTCTTT. The chain recombines TRBV29-1 with TRBJ1-1; D gene unclear. Deletions cut 5 bases from V and 1 base from J, with 8 bases between. The length of the CDR3 is 12 residues. In germline, CDR1 is SQVTM, CDR2 ANQGSEA.

This clone occurred once. The V call is TRBV6-5, the J call TRBJ2-3; D assignment may be TRBD1 or TRBD2 (6 bases each). CDR1 and CDR2 (germline): MNHEY, SVGAGI. Between the trimmed V and J ends, which lost 5 bases and 4 bases, there was a span of 7 bases. This CDR3 region has 12 residues. CDR3 in amino acids: CASSGGPDTQYF. The CDR3 DNA reads TGTGCCAGCAGTGGGGGGCCAGATACGCAGTATTTT.

This clone appeared once. At the DNA level, this CDR3 is encoded by other sequences in the same sample as well. The J gene is TRBJ2-3, the V gene TRBV11-2, with 12 bases aligning to TRBD2. This CDR3 has 16 amino acids. J gave up 5 bases and V 5 bases, and 8 bases lay outside the gene matches. Germline CDR1 is SGHAT and CDR2 is FQNNGV. The CDR3 protein is CASSPLAGGPRDTQYF. The CDR3 DNA is TGTGCCAGCAGCCCTCTAGCGGGGGGGCCGAGAGATACGCAGTATTTT.